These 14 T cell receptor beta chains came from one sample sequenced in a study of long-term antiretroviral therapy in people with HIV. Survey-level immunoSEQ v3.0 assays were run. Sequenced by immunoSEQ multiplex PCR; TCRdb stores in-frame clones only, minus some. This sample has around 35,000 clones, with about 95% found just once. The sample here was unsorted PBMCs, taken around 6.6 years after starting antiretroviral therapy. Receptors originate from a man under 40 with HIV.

Here the CDR3 reads CASGSIQQTYTF. The CDR3 coding sequence is TGTGCTAGTGGTTCGATACAGCAGACCTACACCTTC. The rearrangement links TRBV12-5 to TRBJ1-2; D ambiguous. Germline V CDR1 and CDR2: LGHNT, FRNRAP. V was pared by 4 bases and J by 10 bases, with 13 bases between. This CDR3 has 12 amino acids.

Here the CDR3 reads CASSHRRADTQYF. CDR3 DNA sequence: TGTGCCAGCAGCCACCGCAGGGCCGATACGCAGTATTTT. V and J are TRBV9 and TRBJ2-3; D may be TRBD1 (5 bases). The CDR3 is 13 residues long. In germline, CDR1 is SGDLS, CDR2 YYNGEE. V dropped 4 bases and J dropped 6 bases, with 12 bases sitting between them.

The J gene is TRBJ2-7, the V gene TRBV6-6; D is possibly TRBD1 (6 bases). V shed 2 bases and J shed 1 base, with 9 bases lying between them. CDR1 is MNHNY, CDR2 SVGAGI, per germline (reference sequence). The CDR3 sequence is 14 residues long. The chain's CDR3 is CASSYTDSSYEQYF. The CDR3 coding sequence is TGTGCCAGCAGTTACACGGACAGTTCCTACGAGCAGTACTTC.

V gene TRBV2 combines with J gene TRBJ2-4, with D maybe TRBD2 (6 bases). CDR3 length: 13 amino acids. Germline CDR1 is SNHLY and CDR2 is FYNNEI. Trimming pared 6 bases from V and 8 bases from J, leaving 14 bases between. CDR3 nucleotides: TGTGCCAGCAGCCGGGACTGGTCGGACATTCAGTACTTC. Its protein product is CASSRDWSDIQYF.

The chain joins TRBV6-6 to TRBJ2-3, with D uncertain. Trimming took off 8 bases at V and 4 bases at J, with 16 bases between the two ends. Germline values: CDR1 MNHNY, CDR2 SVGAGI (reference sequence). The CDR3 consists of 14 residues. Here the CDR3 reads CASPRTRTPDTQYF. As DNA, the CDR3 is TGTGCCAGCCCCCGGACCCGAACCCCAGATACGCAGTATTTT.

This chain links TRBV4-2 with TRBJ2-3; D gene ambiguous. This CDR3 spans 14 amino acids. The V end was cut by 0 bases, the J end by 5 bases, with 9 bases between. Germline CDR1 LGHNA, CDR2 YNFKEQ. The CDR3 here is CASSQDGPEDTQYF. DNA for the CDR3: TGTGCCAGCAGCCAAGATGGCCCCGAAGATACGCAGTATTTT.

In DNA form, the CDR3 reads TGCAGCGTTGAAGGCATCGAGGGGGCCAACGTCCTGACTTTC. It specifies CSVEGIEGANVLTF. The V gene is TRBV29-1, the J gene TRBJ2-6, with no clear D. CDR1 is SQVTM and CDR2 is ANQGSEA in the germline V gene. V was clipped by 1 base and J by 4 bases, with 8 bases between them. This CDR3 contains 14 residues.

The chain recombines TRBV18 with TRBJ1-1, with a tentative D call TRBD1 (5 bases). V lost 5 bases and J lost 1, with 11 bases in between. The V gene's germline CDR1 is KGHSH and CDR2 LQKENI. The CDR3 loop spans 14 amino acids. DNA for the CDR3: TGTGCCAGCTCATCGCAGGGCGGGAACACTGAAGCTTTCTTT. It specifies CASSSQGGNTEAFF.

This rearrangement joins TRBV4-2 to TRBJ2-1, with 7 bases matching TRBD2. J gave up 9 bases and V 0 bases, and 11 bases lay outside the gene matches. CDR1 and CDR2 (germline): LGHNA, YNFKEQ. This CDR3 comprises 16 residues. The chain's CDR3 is CASSQDHLGGFGEQFF. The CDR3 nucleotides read TGTGCCAGCAGCCAAGATCACCTGGGGGGGTTTGGTGAGCAGTTCTTC.

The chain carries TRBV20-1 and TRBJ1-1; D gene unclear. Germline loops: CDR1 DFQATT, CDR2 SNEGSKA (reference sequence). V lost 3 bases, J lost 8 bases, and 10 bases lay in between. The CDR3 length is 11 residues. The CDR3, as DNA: TGCAGTGCTAGTGGCTTCCCCGAAGCTTTCTTT. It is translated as CSASGFPEAFF.

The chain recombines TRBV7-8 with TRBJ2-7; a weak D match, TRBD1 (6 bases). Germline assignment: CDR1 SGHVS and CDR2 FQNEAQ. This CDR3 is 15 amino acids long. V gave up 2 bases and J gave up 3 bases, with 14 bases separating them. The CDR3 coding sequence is TGTGCCAGCAGCTTACGAGGGGGAATCCTCTACGAGCAGTACTTC. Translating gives CASSLRGGILYEQYF. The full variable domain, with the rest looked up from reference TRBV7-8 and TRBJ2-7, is GAGVSQSPRYKVAKRGQDVALRCDPISGHVSLFWYQQALGQGPEFLTYFQNEAQLDKSGLPSDRFFAERPEGSVSTLKIQRTQQEDSAVYLCASSLRGGILYEQYFGPGTRLTVT.

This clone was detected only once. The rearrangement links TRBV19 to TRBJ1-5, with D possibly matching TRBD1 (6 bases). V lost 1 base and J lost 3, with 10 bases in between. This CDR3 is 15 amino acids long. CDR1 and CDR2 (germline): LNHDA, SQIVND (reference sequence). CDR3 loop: CASSIVQGSNQPQHF. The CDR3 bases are TGTGCCAGTAGTATAGTACAGGGATCCAATCAGCCCCAGCATTTT.

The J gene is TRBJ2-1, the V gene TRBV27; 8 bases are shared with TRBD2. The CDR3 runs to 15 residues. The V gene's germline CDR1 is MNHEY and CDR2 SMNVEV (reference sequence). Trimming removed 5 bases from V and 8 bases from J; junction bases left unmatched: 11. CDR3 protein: CASSPRGAGVHEQFF. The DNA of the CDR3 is TGTGCCAGCAGTCCCCGGGGAGCGGGAGTCCATGAGCAGTTCTTC.

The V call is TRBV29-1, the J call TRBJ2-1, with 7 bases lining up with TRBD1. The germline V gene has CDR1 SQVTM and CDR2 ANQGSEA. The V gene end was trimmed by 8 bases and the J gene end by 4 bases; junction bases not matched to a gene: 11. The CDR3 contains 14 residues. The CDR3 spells CSTTEGARYNEQFF. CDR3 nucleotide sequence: TGCAGCACGACAGAGGGGGCCCGTTACAATGAGCAGTTCTTC.